This entry concerns a single T cell receptor (beta chain). Libraries were prepared by immunoSEQ multiplex PCR; TCRdb keeps only in-frame clonotypes and omits some of them. Of around 65,000 clones listed, about 95% were seen once; the top ten hold roughly 0.03%. The sample is drawn from a study of shared T cell receptors in the human thymus. V was trimmed by 3 bases and J by 3 bases, leaving 20 bases between them. Germline CDR1 and CDR2: MGHRA and YSYEKL. The CDR3 is 17 amino acids. What was sequenced was thymocytes. The source is a human donor. The chain has TRBV4-1 and TRBJ1-1; no clear D gene. The CDR3 region has the DNA TGCGCCAGCAGCCACACAAAAGGGTTGGGTGGGGACACTGAAGCTTTCTTT. Its translation: CASSHTKGLGGDTEAFF.